This passage covers 32 T cell receptor beta chains from one sample sequenced in a study of molecular identifiers for immune sequencing clone quantification. A single record per CDR3 protein comes from TCRdb applying MiXCR to the PCR reads. The sample holds 50,000 to 65,000 distinct CDR3 sequences, 20% to 25% seen once. Material: naive CD8+ T cells from blood, with Jurkat cell RNA spiked in. Described subset: FACS-sorted CD8+CD4-CCR7+CD45RA+ naive T cells. These receptors originate from a human donor in good health. Some libraries in this study had Jurkat cell RNA spiked in.

This clonotype was seen ten or more times. The V call is TRBV4-2, the J call TRBJ2-1; D possibly corresponds to TRBD2 (6 bases). V lost 0 bases, J lost 2 bases, and 14 bases lay in between. CDR1 is LGHNA and CDR2 is YNFKEQ in the germline V gene. The length of the CDR3 is 17 residues. In nucleotides, the CDR3 is TGTGCCAGCAGCCAAGATCGCTCTGGCGGGGCCTACAATGAGCAGTTCTTC. Protein sequence: CASSQDRSGGAYNEQFF.

This clonotype was seen more than once but under ten times. Just one base apart from a much larger clone, this may be a read error. J is TRBJ2-5 and V is TRBV7-9; D gene unclear. Germline loops: CDR1 SEHNR, CDR2 FQNEAQ (reference sequence). Trimming left V 5 bases short and J 1 base short, with 17 bases between. The CDR3 contains 16 residues. The CDR3 bases are TGTGCCAGCAGCCTGATGATAGGGTATCTCCAAGAGACCCAGTACTTC. This gives the protein CASSLMIGYLQETQYF.

This clonotype was counted only a few times. V is TRBV6-2 or TRBV6-3 and J is TRBJ2-7; 9 bases fit TRBD2. This CDR3 contains 13 residues. The germline gives CDR1 MNHEY, CDR2 SVGEGT. V was pared by 10 bases and J by 5 bases, with 9 bases of the junction left unmatched. Here the CDR3 reads CATRLAEDDEQYF. The CDR3 nucleotides are TGTGCCACAAGACTAGCGGAAGATGACGAGCAGTACTTC.

This clonotype was seen repeatedly, ten times or more. The CDR3, as DNA: TGCAGCGTTGTCAGGGATACCGGGGAGCTGTTTTTT. Protein product: CSVVRDTGELFF. The chain has TRBV29-1 and TRBJ2-2; possibly TRBD1 for D (5 bases). This CDR3 has 12 amino acids. The germline V gene has CDR1 SQVTM and CDR2 ANQGSEA. The V gene lost 4 bases and the J gene lost 5 bases, with 8 bases spanning the gap.

This clonotype was picked up many times. This sequence joins TRBV28 and TRBJ2-3; 13 bases agree with TRBD2. V was pared by 5 bases and J by 2 bases, with 7 bases of the junction left unmatched. CDR3 length equals 17 residues. Germline-derived CDR1 and CDR2 are MDHEN and SYDVKM. DNA for the CDR3: TGTGCCAGCAGTCCAACCGGGACTAGCGGGATCACAGATACGCAGTATTTT. Its protein product is CASSPTGTSGITDTQYF.

This clonotype was seen ten or more times. The chain couples TRBV7-3 to TRBJ2-3, with a tentative D call TRBD1 (5 bases). Germline V gene lookup returns CDR1 SGHTA and CDR2 FQGTGA. This CDR3 has 13 amino acids. V lost 8 bases, J lost 2 bases, and 11 bases lay in between. CDR3 nucleotides: TGTGCCAGCGCTTTTGGGGCCACAGATACGCAGTATTTT. Translating it yields CASAFGATDTQYF.

The sample holds many counts of this clonotype. The chain carries TRBV24-1 and TRBJ2-7; D ambiguous. V lost 3 bases to trimming and J lost 2 bases, with 13 bases between them. Germline CDR1 KGHDR, CDR2 SFDVKD. The CDR3 is 15 amino acids. The CDR3 protein is CATSDPAEPTYEQYF. The CDR3 DNA reads as TGTGCCACCAGTGATCCCGCGGAACCAACCTACGAGCAGTACTTC.

This clonotype was picked up many times. CDR3 nucleotides: TGTGCCAGTAGGAGGCTAGTCGGAGACTACAATGAGCAGTTCTTC. This encodes CASRRLVGDYNEQFF. The genes are TRBV19 and TRBJ2-1, with D unresolved. Germline V gene lookup returns CDR1 LNHDA and CDR2 SQIVND (reference sequence). V lost 6 bases and J 3 bases, leaving 15 bases between the germline ends. The CDR3 is 15 residues long.

This clonotype was seen repeatedly, ten times or more. V is TRBV29-1 and J is TRBJ1-1; D remains unclear. CDR1 and CDR2 from the germline V gene are SQVTM and ANQGSEA. The CDR3 consists of 12 residues. V lost 1 base, J lost 5 bases, and 8 bases lay in between. CDR3 bases: TGCAGCGTTGAAGGACTGGGGACTGAAGCTTTCTTT. Protein product: CSVEGLGTEAFF.

This clonotype was seen at least ten times. The rearrangement joins TRBV4-1 to TRBJ2-7; possible D gene TRBD2, 6 bases. The CDR3 has 13 residues. Germline lookup yields CDR1 MGHRA and CDR2 YSYEKL. Trimming cost V 1 base and J 4 bases, with 8 bases left between them. CDR3 residues: CASSQVGRYEQYF. Written as DNA, the CDR3 is TGCGCCAGCAGCCAAGTTGGGAGGTACGAGCAGTACTTC.

This clonotype was counted at least ten times. The chain links TRBV12-3 or TRBV12-4 to TRBJ1-5; 12 positions match TRBD1. CDR3 length: 19 amino acids. With 3 bases clipped from V and 5 bases from J, the junction kept 14 bases outside the gene matches. This CDR3 is CASSFFLGTGGTNDQPQHF. CDR3 coding DNA: TGTGCCAGCAGTTTTTTTCTCGGGACAGGGGGCACCAATGATCAGCCCCAGCATTTT.

This clonotype was recorded at least ten times. For the CDR3, the DNA is TGTGCCAGCAGCGTAGCAGGAGGGGCAGATACGCAGTATTTT. This sequence encodes CASSVAGGADTQYF. This chain uses TRBV9 with TRBJ2-3; D is perhaps TRBD2 (6 bases). Per the germline V gene, CDR1 is SGDLS and CDR2 is YYNGEE. The CDR3 extends over 14 amino acids. Trimming took off 0 bases at V and 4 bases at J, with 9 bases between the two ends.

This clonotype was found many times. The genes are TRBV7-9 and TRBJ2-7; D is unresolved. V lost 4 bases to trimming and J lost 1 base, with 8 bases between them. Germline values: CDR1 SEHNR, CDR2 FQNEAQ (reference sequence). The CDR3 has 13 residues. This CDR3 is CASSSTLSYEQYF. CDR3 sequence (DNA): TGTGCCAGCAGCTCGACATTGTCCTACGAGCAGTACTTC.

Points on this clonotype: The missing conserved phenylalanine or tryptophan at the end of this CDR3 makes a read error likely. The genes are TRBV12-3 or TRBV12-4 and TRBJ1-2; D is ambiguous. Trimming pared 2 bases from V and 2 bases from J, leaving 6 bases between. The CDR3 runs to 13 residues. The CDR3 is CASSLSENYGYTC. The CDR3, as DNA: TGTGCCAGCAGTTTAAGCGAAAACTATGGCTACACCTGC.

This clonotype was recorded many times. The rearrangement links TRBV7-9 to TRBJ2-3; 10 bases map to TRBD1. J lost 0 bases, V lost 5 bases, and 5 bases had no gene match. The CDR3 runs 16 residues. The germline gives CDR1 SEHNR, CDR2 FQNEAQ (reference sequence). CDR3 sequence reads: CASSPRTGGSTDTQYF. The CDR3 nucleotides read TGTGCCAGCAGCCCCCGGACAGGGGGGAGCACAGATACGCAGTATTTT.

Ten or more counts support this clonotype. The chain employs TRBV7-2 and TRBJ1-5, with D unresolved. Trimming pared 10 bases from V and 6 bases from J, leaving 16 bases between. There are 13 residues in the CDR3. Germline assignment: CDR1 SGHTA and CDR2 FQGNSA. The CDR3: CATSAWPSQPQHF. DNA of the CDR3: TGTGCCACCTCAGCTTGGCCCAGTCAGCCCCAGCATTTT.

This clonotype was seen many times. The rearrangement uses TRBV12-5 and TRBJ2-3; no clear D. Trimming left V 5 bases short and J 0 bases short, with 12 bases between. The length of the CDR3 is 15 residues. Germline CDR1 is LGHNT and CDR2 is FRNRAP. CDR3 DNA sequence: TGTGCTAGTGGTCCACCGTCAACCAGCACAGATACGCAGTATTTT. Protein: CASGPPSTSTDTQYF. Supplemented by reference TRBV12-5 and TRBJ2-3, the full variable domain reads DARVTQTPRHKVTEMGQEVTMRCQPILGHNTVFWYRQTMMQGLELLAYFRNRAPLDDSGMPKDRFSAEMPDATLATLKIQPSEPRDSAVYFCASGPPSTSTDTQYFGPGTRLTVL.

Details on this clonotype: A much larger clone lies a single base off, so this may be a read error. The chain has TRBV11-2 and TRBJ2-2, with TRBD1 matching 11 bases. Germline V gene data show CDR1 as SGHAT and CDR2 as FQNNGV. The CDR3 sequence is 16 residues long. The CDR3 DNA follows: TGTGCCAGCAGCTTCAGGGGACAGGGGGTCACCGGGGAGCTGGTTTTT. Translation: CASSFRGQGVTGELVF.

This clonotype was found many times. Compared with germline, one end of the junction differs, possibly owing to a read error. This chain connects TRBV5-3 to TRBJ1-1; 9 nucleotides match TRBD1. TRBV5-3 is assigned to the ORF class and has an uncertain function. This CDR3 is built from 14 residues. The CDR3 bases are TGTGCCAGCAGCTGGGGACAGGGTAACACTGAAGCTTTCTTT. Protein: CASSWGQGNTEAFF.

Comment on this clonotype: A read error may account for a junction end that differs from germline. This sequence joins TRBV5-5 and TRBJ2-3; D gene ambiguous. Germline V lookup: CDR1 SGHKS, CDR2 YYEKEE (reference sequence). The CDR3 spans 14 residues. The CDR3 DNA is TGTGCCAGCAGCTTGGAGAGTAGTACAGATACGCAGTCTTTT. Amino acid sequence: CASSLESSTDTQSF. The full variable domain, its missing parts supplied by reference TRBV5-5 and TRBJ2-3, is DAGVTQSPTHLIKTRGQQVTLRCSPISGHKSVSWYQQVLGQGPQFIFQYYEKEERGRGNFPDRFSARQFPNYSSELNVNALLLGDSALYLCASSLESSTDTQSFGPGTRLTVL.

The chain links TRBV6-6 to TRBJ1-1; D not resolved. Trimming cost V 2 bases and J 0 bases, with 13 bases left between them. Germline V CDR1 and CDR2: MNHNY, SVGAGI (reference sequence). The CDR3 runs 16 residues. The CDR3 here is CASSYTDGYMNTEAFF. DNA of the CDR3: TGTGCCAGCAGTTACACGGACGGATACATGAACACTGAAGCTTTCTTT.

This clonotype was detected many times. V is TRBV7-9 and J is TRBJ2-4; D may be TRBD2 (6 bases). The V end lost 8 bases, the J end lost 5 bases, and 16 bases lay between the germline ends. The CDR3 extends over 14 amino acids. Per the germline V gene, CDR1 is SEHNR and CDR2 is FQNEAQ (reference sequence). In DNA, the CDR3 is TGTGCCAGCCAGAGGGCGGGGTGGGAAAACATTCAGTACTTC. Protein sequence: CASQRAGWENIQYF. The full variable domain, its missing parts supplied by reference TRBV7-9 and TRBJ2-4, is DTGVSQNPRHKITKRGQNVTFRCDPISEHNRLYWYRQTLGQGPEFLTYFQNEAQLEKSRLLSDRFSAERPKGSFSTLEIQRTEQGDSAMYLCASQRAGWENIQYFGAGTRLSVL.

Remarks on this clonotype: A clone one base away is much larger, so this may be a read error. V usage is TRBV6-5 and J usage is TRBJ2-2; perhaps TRBD1 as D (6 bases). The CDR3 has 17 residues. Germline V gives CDR1 MNHEY, CDR2 SVGAGI. V was trimmed by 5 bases and J by 0 bases, leaving 16 bases between them. The CDR3 loop is CASSNRDPTANTGELFF. CDR3 in DNA: TGTGCCAGCAGTAACAGGGATCCAACCGCGAACACCGGGGAGCTGTTTTTT.

Points on this clonotype: This may come from a read error, since a much larger clone is one base off. The chain's CDR3 is CAWGTQPATGAFF. The CDR3 DNA follows: TGTGCCTGGGGAACACAGCCAGCCACTGGAGCTTTCTTT. This rearrangement joins TRBV30 to TRBJ1-1; D uncertain. The CDR3 length is 13 residues. The V gene's germline CDR1 is GTSNPN and CDR2 SVGIG (reference sequence).

This clonotype was detected a few times. This sequence joins TRBV6-5 and TRBJ2-7; the D is unclear. In germline, CDR1 is MNHEY, CDR2 SVGAGI. V gave up 5 bases and J gave up 7 bases, with 15 bases separating them. The CDR3 runs 13 residues. The CDR3 DNA sequence: TGTGCCAGCAGTCACCAAGACATATCTGAGCAGTACTTC. This gives the protein CASSHQDISEQYF.

Relative to its sample, this clonotype is medium-sized (0.01 to 0.1%). This chain connects TRBV29-1 to TRBJ1-1; D remains unclear. Germline lookup yields CDR1 SQVTM and CDR2 ANQGSEA. This CDR3 is built from 11 residues. V lost 6 bases and J 1 base, leaving 6 bases between the germline ends. CDR3 loop: CSVERNTEAFF. The CDR3 nucleotides are TGCAGCGTAGAGCGGAACACTGAAGCTTTCTTT.

V is TRBV20-1 and J is TRBJ2-3, with 13 positions matching TRBD2. The CDR3 is 20 amino acids. The V gene end was trimmed by 0 bases and the J gene end by 1 base; junction bases not matched to a gene: 13. Germline values: CDR1 DFQATT, CDR2 SNEGSKA (reference sequence). The CDR3 DNA reads as TGCAGTGCTAGAGATCCGGGACTAGCGGGAAACGCATGGGGCACAGATACGCAGTATTTT. It encodes CSARDPGLAGNAWGTDTQYF.

This clonotype was seen at least ten times. The chain is built from TRBV3-1 and TRBJ2-4; D unresolved. V gave up 1 base and J gave up 1 base, with 17 bases separating them. Germline assignment: CDR1 LGHDT and CDR2 YNNKEL (reference sequence). CDR3 length equals 18 residues. CDR3 nucleotide sequence: TGTGCCAGCAGCCAAGGCCAGCTTAGCTACGGGGCCAAAAACATTCAGTACTTC. Amino acid sequence: CASSQGQLSYGAKNIQYF.

This clonotype was counted ten times or more. V gene TRBV19 combines with J gene TRBJ1-5, with D perhaps matching TRBD1 (5 bases). V lost 3 bases and J 6 bases, leaving 6 bases between the germline ends. The germline CDR1 and CDR2 sequences are LNHDA and SQIVND (reference sequence). This CDR3 is built from 12 residues. CDR3 DNA sequence: TGTGCCAGTAGTATTGGGGGTCAGCCCCAGCATTTT. Its protein product is CASSIGGQPQHF.

This clonotype was seen ten or more times. The chain combines TRBV20-1 with TRBJ2-3; 12 nucleotides align to TRBD2. The CDR3 has 18 residues. Germline values: CDR1 DFQATT, CDR2 SNEGSKA (reference sequence). The V segment lost 5 bases and the J segment 0 bases; nucleotides outside the gene matches: 12. The CDR3 spells CSAPRTSGESISTDTQYF. The CDR3 DNA follows: TGCAGTGCTCCCCGGACTAGCGGGGAGTCTATTAGCACAGATACGCAGTATTTT.

The sample holds many counts of this clonotype. V usage is TRBV10-3 and J usage is TRBJ2-3; no definite D call. The germline V and J ends were trimmed by 4 bases and 7 bases, with 15 bases remaining between them. This CDR3 has 14 residues. Germline V lookup: CDR1 ENHRY, CDR2 SYGVKD. CDR3 nucleotide sequence: TGTGCCATCAGTGTTCTCGCGGACCCGAATACGCAGTATTTT. This translates into CAISVLADPNTQYF.

At least ten counts were recorded for this clonotype. The genes are TRBV12-3 or TRBV12-4 and TRBJ2-3, with D unclear. Trimming pared 5 bases from V and 0 bases from J, leaving 6 bases between. The CDR3 length is 13 residues. The CDR3 spells CASSPSSTDTQYF. CDR3 sequence (DNA): TGTGCCAGCAGTCCTTCCAGCACAGATACGCAGTATTTT.